The TCR beta chain under discussion was sequenced for a study of blood T cell repertoires in COVID-19. CDR1 is SGHNT and CDR2 is YYREEE in the germline V gene (reference sequence). The V segment lost 5 bases and the J segment 1 base; nucleotides outside the gene matches: 7. This CDR3 has 15 amino acids. Sequencing was performed with immunoSEQ multiplex PCR; in TCRdb, only in-frame clones are kept and a portion is missing. The top ten hold around an eighth of the sample, which has 200,000 to 250,000 clones, roughly 83% seen once. This clone was detected a few times. This TCR came from an elderly man with acute or convalescent COVID-19. Sequenced material: peripheral blood. This chain joins TRBV5-4 and TRBJ2-3; 7 positions agree with TRBD1. CDR3 sequence reads: CASSQPGQRTDTQYF. CDR3 nucleotides: TGTGCCAGCAGTCAACCGGGACAGCGCACAGATACGCAGTATTTT.